These 25 T cell receptor beta chains originate from one sample sequenced in a study of post-analysis software for immune sequencing data. Study-wide results and limits: Five or six TRBV segments (TRBV5-6, TRBV5-1 and TRBV20-1 among them) occurred more frequently in patients than in controls.

The TCR beta cDNA libraries contained unique molecular identifiers. TCRdb independently ran MiXCR on the PCR reads; one entry per CDR3 protein. Of a few hundred thousand distinct CDR3 sequences listed, 36% are singletons. No cognate antigen is known for these TCRs. The sample was blood. All receptors derive from a girl aged 5-17 years with multiple sclerosis.

Worth noting for this clonotype: With a much larger clone just one base away, this may be a read error. This chain links TRBV7-3 with TRBJ2-3; TRBD2 aligns across 7 bases. Germline assignment: CDR1 SGHTA and CDR2 FQGTGA. The CDR3 consists of 16 residues. The CDR3 nucleotides read TGTGGCAGCAGCCCGAGGAGCGGGGCTAGCACAGATACGCAGTATTTT. Translating gives CGSSPRSGASTDTQYF.

This clonotype was seen a few times. The V gene is TRBV5-1, the J gene TRBJ2-2, with D perhaps TRBD1 (6 bases). The germline V gene encodes CDR1 SGHRS and CDR2 YFSETQ. The V end lost 3 bases, the J end lost 5 bases, and 8 bases lay between the germline ends. CDR3 length: 13 amino acids. The CDR3 reads CASSSDSTGELFF. CDR3 sequence (DNA): TGCGCCAGCAGCTCGGACAGTACCGGGGAGCTGTTTTTT.

The chain joins TRBV27 to TRBJ2-5; the match to TRBD2 covers 8 bases. CDR3 length: 14 residues. Germline trimming cut 6 bases from V and 9 bases from J; bases unmatched to any gene: 12. CDR1 MNHEY and CDR2 SMNVEV come from the germline V gene (reference sequence). CDR3 protein: CASRPLAVAMAQYF. CDR3 nucleotides: TGTGCCAGCAGGCCACTAGCGGTGGCAATGGCCCAGTACTTC.

This clonotype was recorded a few times. This clone may be a read error of a much larger clone one base away. The rearrangement uses TRBV12-3 or TRBV12-4 and TRBJ2-3; TRBD2 agrees at 7 bases. This CDR3 contains 15 residues. This CDR3 is CASRLTSDNTDAQYF. DNA for the CDR3: TGTGCCAGCAGACTTACTAGCGATAACACAGATGCGCAGTATTTT.

This clonotype showed up just a few times. This chain uses TRBV11-3 with TRBJ2-1, with TRBD1 as a possible D gene (5 bases). CDR1 and CDR2 (germline): SGHNT, YENEEA. The CDR3 loop spans 15 amino acids. V gave up 1 base and J gave up 5 bases, with 12 bases separating them. The DNA for the CDR3 is TGTGCCAGCAGCTTAGGGCAGGGATCCGACAATGAGCAGTTCTTC. Protein: CASSLGQGSDNEQFF.

V usage is TRBV20-1 and J usage is TRBJ2-1; TRBD2 might be the D (6 bases). The CDR3 sequence is 14 residues long. Germline V gives CDR1 DFQATT, CDR2 SNEGSKA (reference sequence). V was trimmed by 6 bases and J by 0 bases, leaving 12 bases between them. DNA of the CDR3: TGCAGTGCAGGAGCTAGCGTCTCCTACAATGAGCAGTTCTTC. Its protein product is CSAGASVSYNEQFF.

Points on this clonotype: This sequence may be a read error, since a much larger clone differs from it by one base. The rearrangement joins TRBV9 to TRBJ2-5; 13 bases are a match to TRBD2. CDR1 and CDR2 (germline): SGDLS, YYNGEE. The CDR3 contains 18 residues. V gave up 3 bases and J gave up 11 bases; unmatched junction bases: 19. The CDR3, as DNA: TGTGCCAGCAGCGAAGGACTAGCGGGAGCCCCAGGGCGGAATGAGCAGTACTTC. Its protein is CASSEGLAGAPGRNEQYF.

V gene TRBV18 combines with J gene TRBJ2-3; TRBD1 aligns across 9 bases. J lost 6 bases, V lost 3 bases, and 4 bases had no gene match. CDR3 length: 14 amino acids. CDR1 and CDR2 (germline): KGHSH, LQKENI. The CDR3 nucleotides are TGTGCCAGCTCACCTCGGACAGGGGAGGATACGCAGTATTTT. This translates into CASSPRTGEDTQYF.

Of note for this clonotype: A much larger clonotype is one base distant, so this may be a read error. The CDR3 reads CASNTGMGNERFF. DNA for the CDR3: TGTGCCAGCAATACGGGAATGGGGAATGAGCGGTTCTTC. The genes are TRBV3-1 and TRBJ2-1; possibly TRBD2 for D (5 bases). Germline V gene sequence: CDR1 LGHDT, CDR2 YNNKEL (reference sequence). The length of the CDR3 is 13 residues.

This clonotype showed up many times. The chain is built from TRBV12-3 or TRBV12-4 and TRBJ2-6; D uncertain. The CDR3 loop spans 13 amino acids. Trimming pared 7 bases from V and 5 bases from J, leaving 9 bases between. Written as DNA, the CDR3 is TGTGCCAGCACCGCCGGAAGGGCCAACGTCCTGACTTTC. It specifies CASTAGRANVLTF.

The chain combines TRBV7-2 with TRBJ2-1; the match to TRBD1 covers 7 bases. This CDR3 spans 14 amino acids. Germline V lookup: CDR1 SGHTA, CDR2 FQGNSA. The trim removed 5 bases at V and 8 bases at J, leaving 9 bases unmatched. DNA for the CDR3: TGTGCCAGCAGCCCGAGACAGGGACGGGATGAGCAGTTCTTC. The encoded protein is CASSPRQGRDEQFF.

This clonotype was recorded at least ten times. The chain links TRBV5-1 to TRBJ1-4; D remains unclear. Per the germline V gene, CDR1 is SGHRS and CDR2 is YFSETQ. Trimming took 0 bases from V and 5 from J, leaving 8 bases between them. This CDR3 spans 14 amino acids. The chain's CDR3 is CASSLGRQNEKLFF. The CDR3, as DNA: TGCGCCAGCAGCTTGGGACGGCAGAATGAAAAACTGTTTTTT. Based on the CDR3 plus reference TRBV5-1 and TRBJ1-4, the full variable domain is KAGVTQTPRYLIKTRGQQVTLSCSPISGHRSVSWYQQTPGQGLQFLFEYFSETQRNKGNFPGRFSGRQFSNSRSEMNVSTLELGDSALYLCASSLGRQNEKLFFGSGTQLSVL.

In this sample, this clonotype turned up once. The chain recombines TRBV5-1 with TRBJ2-1; 9 bases are a match to TRBD1. This CDR3 comprises 15 residues. Germline lookup yields CDR1 SGHRS and CDR2 YFSETQ. Trimming at V came to 2 bases and at J to 3 bases, leaving 3 bases not matched to a gene. CDR3 protein: CASSFTGGYYNEQFF. The CDR3 DNA is TGCGCCAGCAGCTTTACAGGGGGCTACTACAATGAGCAGTTCTTC.

This clonotype was counted ten times or more. The V and J genes are TRBV15 and TRBJ2-1, with 9 bases aligning to TRBD2. There are 13 residues in the CDR3. The V gene's germline CDR1 is LNHNV and CDR2 YYDKDF (reference sequence). V gave up 8 bases and J gave up 12 bases; unmatched junction bases: 11. The CDR3 sequence is CATAGGPGEGQFF. In DNA form, the CDR3 reads TGTGCCACCGCGGGAGGGCCGGGTGAAGGGCAGTTCTTC.

This clonotype was found many times. J is TRBJ1-2 and V is TRBV27, with TRBD1 identical over 10 bases. The ends lost 6 bases at V and 3 bases at J; junction bases unmatched: 4. Germline V CDR1 and CDR2: MNHEY, SMNVEV (reference sequence). The CDR3 extends over 14 amino acids. Here the CDR3 reads CASSPGTGDYGYTF. CDR3 nucleotides: TGTGCCAGCAGCCCTGGGACAGGGGACTATGGCTACACCTTC.

At least ten counts were recorded for this clonotype. The gene calls are TRBV6-1 and TRBJ1-5; tentative D call: TRBD1 (6 bases). The CDR3 has 14 amino acids. CDR1 is MNHNS, CDR2 SASEGT, per germline. V gave up 3 bases and J gave up 5 bases, with 11 bases separating them. The CDR3 DNA is TGTGCCAGCAGTGACTTGACAGGTTATCAGCCCCAGCATTTT. This encodes CASSDLTGYQPQHF.

The sample holds a few counts of this clonotype. The chain is built from TRBV5-1 and TRBJ2-1; 12 bases are a match to TRBD2. Germline loops: CDR1 SGHRS, CDR2 YFSETQ. V dropped 4 bases and J dropped 0; count of bases not matched to a gene: 5. This CDR3 contains 17 residues. CDR3 loop: CASSTGLAGNSYNEQFF. The CDR3 region has the DNA TGCGCCAGCAGCACCGGACTAGCGGGGAACTCCTACAATGAGCAGTTCTTC.

In the case of this clonotype: At one boundary the junction diverges from the germline segment, which might be a read error. The chain carries TRBV10-3 and TRBJ2-5, with 11 bases identical to TRBD1. This CDR3 is built from 16 residues. Germline CDR1 is ENHRY and CDR2 is SYGVKD. The CDR3 nucleotides read TGTACCATCAGTGAGTCTGGACAGGGGGCAGGAGAGACCCAGTACTTC. Translation gives CTISESGQGAGETQYF.

A word on this clonotype: This could be a read error, since a much larger clone is one nucleotide away. The CDR3 ends on some other residue instead of the conserved phenylalanine or tryptophan, so this is likely a read error. The V gene is TRBV5-1, the J gene TRBJ2-5, with 7 positions matching TRBD1. Germline CDR1 is SGHRS and CDR2 is YFSETQ. V shed 8 bases and J 1 base; nucleotides not matched to a gene: 5. CDR3 length equals 13 residues. Here the CDR3 DNA reads TGCGCCAGTTCGGGACAGCCCCAAGAGACCCAGTACTAC. It specifies CASSGQPQETQYY.

This clonotype has more than one count but fewer than ten. The chain combines TRBV4-1 with TRBJ2-2; D call uncertain. The V and J ends lost 1 base and 6 bases respectively, with 12 bases between them. The length of the CDR3 is 15 residues. Germline lookup yields CDR1 MGHRA and CDR2 YSYEKL. CDR3 sequence: CASSQVVRTAGELFF. CDR3 in DNA: TGCGCCAGCAGCCAAGTGGTACGGACGGCCGGGGAGCTGTTTTTT.

There are many counts of this clonotype. This chain connects TRBV6-5 to TRBJ2-1, with 10 bases lining up with TRBD2. The CDR3 consists of 17 residues. The germline V gene encodes CDR1 MNHEY and CDR2 SVGAGI. The V and J ends lost 2 bases and 8 bases, in that order; junction bases with no gene match: 12. The chain's CDR3 is CASSYTSPQRGGHEQFF. The CDR3 DNA is TGTGCCAGCAGTTACACCTCTCCACAGCGGGGGGGCCATGAGCAGTTCTTC.

This clonotype has more than one count but fewer than ten. Written as DNA, the CDR3 is TGTGCCAGCAGCTCGGGGGGTTTCCCCACCGGGGAGCTGTTTTTT. Translation: CASSSGGFPTGELFF. V and J are TRBV7-2 and TRBJ2-2; 7 bases agree with TRBD2. CDR1 is SGHTA, CDR2 FQGNSA, per germline. The CDR3 is 15 amino acids. Trimming at V came to 4 bases and at J to 4 bases, leaving 6 bases not matched to a gene.

With regard to this clonotype: Just one base apart from a much larger clone, this may be a read error. The genes are TRBV20-1 and TRBJ1-1; D is unresolved. Germline V lookup: CDR1 DFQATT, CDR2 SNEGSKA (reference sequence). V lost 5 bases and J 4 bases, leaving 11 bases between the germline ends. The CDR3 runs to 12 residues. CDR3 nucleotides: TGCAGTGCTGGAGTGGGGTCCACTGAAGCTTTCTTT. Residues: CSAGVGSTEAFF.

The chain uses TRBV20-1 and TRBJ1-1, with D perhaps matching TRBD1 (5 bases). CDR3 length equals 14 residues. Germline CDR1 and CDR2: DFQATT and SNEGSKA (reference sequence). V was cut by 0 bases and J by 1 base, with 9 bases left in between. CDR3 sequence reads: CSARDEGKNTEAFF. DNA for the CDR3: TGCAGTGCTAGAGATGAGGGGAAGAACACTGAAGCTTTCTTT.

This chain links TRBV12-3 or TRBV12-4 with TRBJ2-7; D call uncertain. The DNA matches TRBJ2-5 better at its end, which makes the J call doubtful. The CDR3 has 10 residues. CDR3 protein: CASGRETQYF. The CDR3, as DNA: TGTGCCAGCGGAAGAGAGACCCAGTACTTC.